The present T cell receptor beta chain was sequenced within a study of blood T cell repertoires in COVID-19. Across the study: Collection of acute and convalescent COVID-19 samples took place in the United States, Italy and Spain. The cDNA or gDNA used as material had been derived from T cells, B-cell-depleted T cells, or PBMCs.

V gave up 3 bases and J gave up 3 bases, with 15 bases separating them. The CDR3 extends over 15 amino acids. Looked up from germline, CDR1 is LGHDT and CDR2 is YNNKEL (reference sequence). Assay: immunoSEQ multiplex PCR; the TCRdb copy retains only in-frame clones and omits some. This table has approximately 140,000 clones, approximately 86% appearing once. The V call is TRBV3-1 (or the pseudogene TRBV3-2), the J call TRBJ2-7, with D possibly TRBD2 on 6 matching bases. This TCR came from a man aged 65 to 85 with acute or convalescent COVID-19. Sequences were obtained from peripheral blood. CDR3 in DNA: TGTGCCAGCAGCCAGAGACCCGGGGGACTCTACGAGCAGTACTTC. This sequence encodes CASSQRPGGLYEQYF.